This T cell receptor beta chain was sequenced for a study of identifying expanded T cells in peripheral blood. Assay: immunoSEQ multiplex PCR; the TCRdb copy retains only in-frame clones and omits some. The data show under 120,000 clones, 85% to 90% seen once. No infections or other immune events were documented during collection. Findings of the study overall: Across healthy donors, higher total template counts meant significantly greater roughly two-week count variance. Differentially abundant clones: roughly 1.2 between replicates, 15 to 17 at about two weeks, 19 to 20 at four.

The CDR3 has 13 residues. CDR1 is SQVTM and CDR2 is ANQGSEA in the germline V gene. With 5 bases removed from V and 3 bases from J, the gap between germline ends came to 13 bases. A word on this clone: Its target is not known.

The sample taken for sequencing was blood. The TCR sequence derives from a person between 18 and 75 years old in good health. The rearrangement joins TRBV29-1 to TRBJ2-5; no clear D. CDR3 in amino acids: CSVSQVVKETQYF. The DNA for the CDR3 is TGCAGCGTTTCGCAGGTGGTCAAAGAGACCCAGTACTTC.